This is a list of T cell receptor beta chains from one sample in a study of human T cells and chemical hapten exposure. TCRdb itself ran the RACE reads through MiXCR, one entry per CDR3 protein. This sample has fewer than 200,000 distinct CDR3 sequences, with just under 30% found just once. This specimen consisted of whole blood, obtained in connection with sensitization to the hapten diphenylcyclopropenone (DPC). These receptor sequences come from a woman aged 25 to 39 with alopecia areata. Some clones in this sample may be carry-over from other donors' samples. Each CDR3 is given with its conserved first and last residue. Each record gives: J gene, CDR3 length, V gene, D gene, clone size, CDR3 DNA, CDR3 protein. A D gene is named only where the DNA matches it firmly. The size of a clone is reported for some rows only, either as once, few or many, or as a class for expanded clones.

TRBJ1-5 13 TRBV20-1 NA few TGCAGTGCTAGCCAGGGTGGCAATCAGCCCCAGCATTTT CSASQGGNQPQHF
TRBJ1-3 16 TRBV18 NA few TGTGCCAGCTCACCACCTAACGGAGTCTCTGGAAACACCATATATTTT CASSPPNGVSGNTIYF
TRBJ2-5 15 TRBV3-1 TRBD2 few TGTGCCAGCAGCCGAACTAGCGGGGGGAAAGAGACCCAGTACTTC CASSRTSGGKETQYF
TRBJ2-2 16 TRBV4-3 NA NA TGCGCCAGCAGCCTAGGATATCAGGGGAAAACCGGGGAGCTGTTTTTT CASSLGYQGKTGELFF
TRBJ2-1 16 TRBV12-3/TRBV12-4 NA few TGTGCCAGCAGTTTCGGGCAAAGCGGGCCCTACAATGAGCAGTTCTTC CASSFGQSGPYNEQFF
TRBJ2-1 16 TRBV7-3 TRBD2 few TGTGCCAGCAGCCGGGAGGGGCGGGTTGCGGGAAATGAGCAGTTCTTC CASSREGRVAGNEQFF
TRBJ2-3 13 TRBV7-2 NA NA TGTGCCAGCAGCCCCGCTTACACAGATACGCAGTATTTT CASSPAYTDTQYF
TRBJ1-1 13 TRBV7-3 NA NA TGTGCCAGCAGCCACAAACAGGGAACTGAAGCTTTCTTT CASSHKQGTEAFF
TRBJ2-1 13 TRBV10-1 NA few TGCGCCAGCAGTAACGGGGTCTACAATGAGCAGTTCTTC CASSNGVYNEQFF
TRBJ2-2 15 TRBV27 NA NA TGTGCCAGCAGTTTGCTGGGGCCCAGGGCCGGGGAGCTGTTTTTT CASSLLGPRAGELFF
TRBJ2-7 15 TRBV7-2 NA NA TGTGCCAGCAGCTTAGCGCTTGTCTACTCCTACGAGCAGTACTTC CASSLALVYSYEQYF
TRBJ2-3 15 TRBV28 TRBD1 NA TGTGCCAGTTTAACCGGGACAGGAGGCACAGATACGCAGTATTTT CASLTGTGGTDTQYF
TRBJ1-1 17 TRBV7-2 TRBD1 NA TGTGCCAGCAGCTTAGCCACCCGGGACAGGGAGGACACTGAAGCTTTCTTT CASSLATRDREDTEAFF